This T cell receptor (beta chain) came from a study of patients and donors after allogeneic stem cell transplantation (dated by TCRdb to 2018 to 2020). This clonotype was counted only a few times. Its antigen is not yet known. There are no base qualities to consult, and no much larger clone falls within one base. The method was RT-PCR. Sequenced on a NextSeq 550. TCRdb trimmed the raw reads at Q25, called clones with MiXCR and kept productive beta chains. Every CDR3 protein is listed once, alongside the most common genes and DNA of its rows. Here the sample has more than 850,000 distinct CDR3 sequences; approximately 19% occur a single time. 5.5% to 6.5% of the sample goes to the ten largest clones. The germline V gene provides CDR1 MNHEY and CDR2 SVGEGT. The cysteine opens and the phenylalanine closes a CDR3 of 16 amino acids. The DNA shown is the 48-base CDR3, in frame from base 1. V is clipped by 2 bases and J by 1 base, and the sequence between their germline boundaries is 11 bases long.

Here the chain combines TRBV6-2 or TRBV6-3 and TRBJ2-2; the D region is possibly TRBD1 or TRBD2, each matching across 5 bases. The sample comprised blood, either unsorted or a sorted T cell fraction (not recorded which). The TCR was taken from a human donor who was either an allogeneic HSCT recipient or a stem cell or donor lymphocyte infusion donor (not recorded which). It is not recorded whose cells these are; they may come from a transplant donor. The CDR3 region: CASSYGDGWNTGELFF. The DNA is TGTGCCAGCAGTTACGGGGACGGCTGGAACACCGGGGAGCTGTTTTTT.